This T cell receptor beta chain was recovered during a study of blood T cell repertoires in COVID-19. As for the study in general: The origin of the acute and convalescent COVID-19 samples was the United States, Italy and Spain. From T cells, B-cell-depleted T cells, or PBMCs came the material, which was cDNA or gDNA.

The CDR3 sequence is 18 residues long. V gave up 6 bases and J gave up 6 bases; unmatched junction bases: 14. CDR1 and CDR2 from the germline V gene are SGHTA and FQGNSA. How the authors handled the data: The assay estimated nucleated cells by amplifying reference gene primers. TCRdb's copy holds only in-frame clones and misses some; the assay was immunoSEQ multiplex PCR. That table furnishes V, J and clone size, whereas the DNA furnished D and trimming. The top ten clones hold over 1% of a sample with 100,000 to 150,000 clones, roughly 90% of them seen once. This sequence joins TRBV7-2 and TRBJ2-5, with 15 bases matching TRBD2. The source is a woman aged 80 or over with acute or convalescent COVID-19. Sequencing was performed on peripheral blood. The CDR3 sequence: CASSFGPGLAGGGKTQYF. The CDR3 nucleotides read TGTGCCAGCAGTTTCGGGCCGGGACTAGCGGGGGGAGGGAAGACCCAGTACTTC.